The rows below give T cell receptor beta chains drawn from one sample of a study of glioma-infiltrating T cells after dendritic cell vaccination. Some clones are missing from TCRdb's copy, which holds only in-frame ones; the method was immunoSEQ multiplex PCR. The top ten clones hold 8.5% of a sample with fewer than 95,000 clones, around 84% of them seen once. This sample comprised blood, obtained after dendritic cell vaccination. Every receptor here comes from a human donor with glioblastoma. The CDR3 runs from the conserved cysteine through the conserved F or W. The order of the fields is V gene, clone size, J gene, D gene, CDR3 protein, CDR3 DNA. The D gene is left open where the match is weak. Clone size is given for some rows only: seen once, a few or many times, or a class if the clone is expanded.

V gene: TRBV9
clone size: -
J gene: TRBJ2-2
D gene: -
CDR3 protein: CASSVQVEGQETGGELFF
CDR3 DNA: TGTGCCAGCAGCGTCCAAGTGGAGGGGCAAGAGACCGGCGGGGAGCTGTTTTTT

V gene: TRBV30
clone size: once
J gene: TRBJ2-7
D gene: TRBD2
CDR3 protein: CAWSVRSGSFYEQYF
CDR3 DNA: TGTGCCTGGAGTGTACGAAGCGGGAGTTTCTACGAGCAGTACTTC

V gene: TRBV27
clone size: once
J gene: TRBJ2-3
D gene: TRBD1
CDR3 protein: CASRDRGRLYTQYF
CDR3 DNA: TGTGCCAGCCGAGACAGGGGGCGTCTATATACGCAGTATTTT

V gene: TRBV7-8
clone size: -
J gene: TRBJ2-5
D gene: TRBD2
CDR3 protein: CASSSGLAGYQETQYF
CDR3 DNA: TGTGCCAGCAGCTCGGGACTAGCGGGGTACCAAGAGACCCAGTACTTC

V gene: TRBV5-1
clone size: -
J gene: TRBJ1-3
D gene: -
CDR3 protein: CASSPDRSSGNTIYF
CDR3 DNA: TGCGCCAGCAGCCCTGACAGAAGCTCTGGAAACACCATATATTTT

V gene: TRBV7-3
clone size: -
J gene: TRBJ2-3
D gene: -
CDR3 protein: CASSLMPSASTDTQYF
CDR3 DNA: TGTGCCAGCAGCTTAATGCCTAGCGCTAGCACAGATACGCAGTATTTT

V gene: TRBV12-2
clone size: -
J gene: TRBJ1-1
D gene: -
CDR3 protein: CASRLKGGQGVTEAFF
CDR3 DNA: TGTGCAAGTCGCTTAAAGGGGGGACAGGGGGTGACTGAAGCTTTCTTT

V gene: TRBV5-6
clone size: -
J gene: TRBJ1-1
D gene: TRBD1
CDR3 protein: CASSSFTPGQGPRAFF
CDR3 DNA: TGTGCCAGCAGCTCGTTTACACCGGGACAGGGACCTAGAGCTTTCTTT

V gene: TRBV28
clone size: -
J gene: TRBJ2-3
D gene: TRBD2
CDR3 protein: CASSTLAGTTDTQYF
CDR3 DNA: TGTGCCAGCAGTACACTAGCGGGAACCACAGATACGCAGTATTTT

V gene: TRBV7-8
clone size: -
J gene: TRBJ1-5
D gene: -
CDR3 protein: CASSPVGEPSNQPQHF
CDR3 DNA: TGTGCCAGCAGCCCCGTCGGGGAACCTAGCAATCAGCCCCAGCATTTT

V gene: TRBV11-2
clone size: -
J gene: TRBJ1-5
D gene: -
CDR3 protein: CASSADRNNQPQHF
CDR3 DNA: TGTGCCAGCAGCGCAGACAGAAACAATCAGCCCCAGCATTTT

V gene: TRBV5-1
clone size: few
J gene: TRBJ2-7
D gene: -
CDR3 protein: CASRAAGGSYEQYF
CDR3 DNA: TGCGCCAGCAGGGCGGCCGGGGGCTCCTACGAGCAGTACTTC

V gene: TRBV27
clone size: -
J gene: TRBJ2-7
D gene: TRBD1
CDR3 protein: CASSWERTGLYYEQYF
CDR3 DNA: TGTGCCAGCAGTTGGGAGAGGACAGGGCTATACTACGAGCAGTACTTC

V gene: TRBV6-1
clone size: -
J gene: TRBJ1-3
D gene: -
CDR3 protein: CASRENYSGNTIYF
CDR3 DNA: TGTGCCAGCAGGGAAAATTACTCTGGAAACACCATATATTTT

V gene: TRBV5-1
clone size: medium-sized
J gene: TRBJ2-7
D gene: TRBD1
CDR3 protein: CASSFQGASYEQYF
CDR3 DNA: TGCGCCAGCAGCTTTCAGGGGGCCTCCTACGAGCAGTACTTC

V gene: TRBV4-3
clone size: -
J gene: TRBJ2-1
D gene: -
CDR3 protein: CASSTHLQGNSYNEQFF
CDR3 DNA: TGCGCCAGCAGCACCCATTTGCAGGGGAACTCCTACAATGAGCAGTTCTTC

V gene: TRBV7-2
clone size: -
J gene: TRBJ1-2
D gene: TRBD1
CDR3 protein: CASSSRQGNYGYTF
CDR3 DNA: TGTGCCAGCAGCTCTCGACAGGGGAACTATGGCTACACCTTC

V gene: TRBV7-2
clone size: -
J gene: TRBJ2-7
D gene: -
CDR3 protein: CASSLNSYEQYF
CDR3 DNA: TGTGCCAGCAGCTTAAACAGCTACGAGCAGTACTTC

V gene: TRBV7-2
clone size: once
J gene: TRBJ2-7
D gene: TRBD1
CDR3 protein: CASSLGQAFYEQYF
CDR3 DNA: TGTGCCAGCAGCCTCGGACAGGCCTTCTACGAGCAGTACTTC

V gene: TRBV5-1
clone size: -
J gene: TRBJ2-7
D gene: -
CDR3 protein: CASSLGLIYEQYF
CDR3 DNA: TGCGCCAGCAGCTTGGGACTGATCTACGAGCAGTACTTC

V gene: TRBV5-1
clone size: -
J gene: TRBJ2-7
D gene: TRBD1
CDR3 protein: CASSSGTAAYEQYF
CDR3 DNA: TGCGCCAGCAGTTCCGGGACAGCGGCCTACGAGCAGTACTTC

V gene: TRBV6-5
clone size: -
J gene: TRBJ1-1
D gene: -
CDR3 protein: CASNGEGIGTEAFF
CDR3 DNA: TGTGCCAGCAATGGTGAGGGAATTGGCACTGAAGCTTTCTTT

V gene: TRBV6-5
clone size: -
J gene: TRBJ2-7
D gene: TRBD1
CDR3 protein: CASSNPGQSSYEQYF
CDR3 DNA: TGTGCCAGCAGTAATCCGGGACAGAGCTCCTACGAGCAGTACTTC

V gene: TRBV11-2
clone size: once
J gene: TRBJ1-4
D gene: -
CDR3 protein: CASSFQPRGEKLFF
CDR3 DNA: TGTGCCAGCAGCTTTCAGCCACGAGGTGAAAAACTGTTTTTT

V gene: TRBV7-2
clone size: -
J gene: TRBJ2-6
D gene: -
CDR3 protein: CASSRRFLADVSGANVLTF
CDR3 DNA: TGTGCCAGCAGCCGTCGATTCCTGGCGGATGTCTCTGGGGCCAACGTCCTGACTTTC

V gene: TRBV9
clone size: -
J gene: TRBJ2-7
D gene: -
CDR3 protein: CASSARFAGEQYF
CDR3 DNA: TGTGCCAGCAGCGCCCGTTTTGCGGGTGAGCAGTACTTC

V gene: TRBV18
clone size: -
J gene: TRBJ1-1
D gene: TRBD1
CDR3 protein: CASSPRTGGDTEAFF
CDR3 DNA: TGTGCCAGCTCACCACGGACAGGTGGGGACACTGAAGCTTTCTTT

V gene: TRBV7-8
clone size: few
J gene: TRBJ1-5
D gene: -
CDR3 protein: CASSLDVRRVGQPQHF
CDR3 DNA: TGTGCCAGCAGCTTAGATGTAAGGAGGGTCGGTCAGCCCCAGCATTTT

V gene: TRBV5-1
clone size: -
J gene: TRBJ2-2
D gene: TRBD1
CDR3 protein: CASRTGQGVIGELFF
CDR3 DNA: TGCGCCAGCCGAACGGGACAGGGGGTTATCGGGGAGCTGTTTTTT

V gene: TRBV7-3
clone size: -
J gene: TRBJ2-3
D gene: TRBD2
CDR3 protein: CASSLKGRETSGTDTQYF
CDR3 DNA: TGTGCCAGCAGCTTAAAAGGGAGGGAGACTAGCGGCACAGATACGCAGTATTTT

V gene: TRBV6-6
clone size: -
J gene: TRBJ2-1
D gene: -
CDR3 protein: CASSSGTIGVQFF
CDR3 DNA: TGTGCCAGCAGTTCCGGGACAATTGGCGTTCAGTTCTTC

V gene: TRBV6-5
clone size: -
J gene: TRBJ2-3
D gene: -
CDR3 protein: CASSYNRDMAGDTQYF
CDR3 DNA: TGTGCCAGCAGTTATAACCGGGACATGGCCGGAGATACGCAGTATTTT

V gene: TRBV15
clone size: -
J gene: TRBJ2-2
D gene: -
CDR3 protein: CATEDTMDTARELFF
CDR3 DNA: TGTGCCACCGAAGACACTATGGACACCGCCAGGGAGCTGTTTTTT

V gene: TRBV30
clone size: -
J gene: TRBJ2-7
D gene: TRBD2
CDR3 protein: CAWSVTSGTVEQYF
CDR3 DNA: TGTGCCTGGAGTGTGACTAGCGGCACTGTCGAGCAGTACTTC

V gene: TRBV29-1
clone size: -
J gene: TRBJ2-7
D gene: -
CDR3 protein: CSVARFSGAYEQYF
CDR3 DNA: TGCAGCGTTGCACGTTTCTCAGGGGCTTACGAGCAGTACTTC

V gene: TRBV7-2
clone size: once
J gene: TRBJ2-7
D gene: TRBD1
CDR3 protein: CASSKRGQGFYEQYF
CDR3 DNA: TGTGCCAGCAGCAAACGGGGACAGGGGTTCTACGAGCAGTACTTC

V gene: TRBV7-9
clone size: -
J gene: TRBJ1-3
D gene: -
CDR3 protein: CASSYRTAHSGNTIYF
CDR3 DNA: TGTGCCAGCAGCTACCGGACAGCACACTCTGGAAACACCATATATTTT

V gene: TRBV5-1
clone size: few
J gene: TRBJ2-1
D gene: TRBD1
CDR3 protein: CASSPGQGTYNEQFF
CDR3 DNA: TGCGCCAGCTCCCCGGGACAGGGGACCTACAATGAGCAGTTCTTC

V gene: TRBV11-2
clone size: -
J gene: TRBJ2-7
D gene: -
CDR3 protein: CASSPYGGSTDEQYF
CDR3 DNA: TGTGCCAGCAGCCCCTATGGGGGCTCAACGGACGAGCAGTACTTC

V gene: TRBV6-1
clone size: -
J gene: TRBJ2-7
D gene: TRBD2
CDR3 protein: CASSESESGGAYEQYF
CDR3 DNA: TGTGCCAGCAGTGAATCCGAAAGCGGGGGGGCCTACGAGCAGTACTTC

V gene: TRBV28
clone size: -
J gene: TRBJ2-3
D gene: -
CDR3 protein: CASSDRASTDTQYF
CDR3 DNA: TGTGCCAGCAGTGACAGAGCTAGCACAGATACGCAGTATTTT

V gene: TRBV6-5
clone size: -
J gene: TRBJ1-2
D gene: -
CDR3 protein: CASRFVGGNGYTF
CDR3 DNA: TGTGCCAGCAGATTCGTGGGAGGAAATGGCTACACCTTC

V gene: TRBV6-6
clone size: -
J gene: TRBJ1-4
D gene: -
CDR3 protein: CASSYFSGSNEKLFF
CDR3 DNA: TGTGCCAGCAGTTACTTCTCAGGGTCTAATGAAAAACTGTTTTTT

V gene: TRBV5-4
clone size: -
J gene: TRBJ2-7
D gene: TRBD1
CDR3 protein: CASSQGTGTGVYEQYF
CDR3 DNA: TGTGCCAGCAGCCAAGGAACCGGGACAGGGGTCTACGAGCAGTACTTC

V gene: TRBV5-4
clone size: once
J gene: TRBJ2-7
D gene: TRBD1
CDR3 protein: CASSFETGSYEQYF
CDR3 DNA: TGTGCCAGCAGCTTCGAGACAGGGTCCTACGAGCAGTACTTC

V gene: TRBV29-1
clone size: few
J gene: TRBJ1-1
D gene: -
CDR3 protein: CSVETVNTEAFF
CDR3 DNA: TGCAGCGTTGAAACGGTGAACACTGAAGCTTTCTTT

V gene: TRBV27
clone size: -
J gene: TRBJ2-7
D gene: TRBD2
CDR3 protein: CASSLAGATYEQYF
CDR3 DNA: TGTGCCAGCAGTTTAGCGGGAGCCACTTACGAGCAGTACTTC

V gene: TRBV29-1
clone size: -
J gene: TRBJ1-2
D gene: -
CDR3 protein: CSVEQDYGYTF
CDR3 DNA: TGCAGCGTTGAACAGGACTATGGCTACACCTTC

V gene: TRBV7-9
clone size: -
J gene: TRBJ2-7
D gene: TRBD1
CDR3 protein: CASSLGTGGFNEQYF
CDR3 DNA: TGTGCCAGCAGCTTGGGGACAGGGGGCTTCAACGAGCAGTACTTC

V gene: TRBV7-9
clone size: -
J gene: TRBJ1-1
D gene: TRBD1
CDR3 protein: CASSLAKGQGNTEAFF
CDR3 DNA: TGTGCCAGCAGCTTAGCAAAGGGACAGGGGAACACTGAAGCTTTCTTT

V gene: TRBV6-4
clone size: -
J gene: TRBJ2-5
D gene: -
CDR3 protein: CASSDSPGEYQETQYF
CDR3 DNA: TGTGCCAGCAGTGACTCTCCAGGGGAGTACCAAGAGACCCAGTACTTC

V gene: TRBV5-6
clone size: -
J gene: TRBJ2-7
D gene: TRBD2
CDR3 protein: CASSVGPTGGEQYF
CDR3 DNA: TGTGCCAGCAGCGTTGGTCCCACGGGGGGAGAGCAGTACTTC